The 27 T cell receptor beta chains below were found in one sample sequenced in a study of cytomegalovirus exposure and HLA in healthy donors. In the PCR, 60 Vbeta and 13 Jbeta primers were used. Profiled with immunoSEQ multiplex PCR; TCRdb holds only in-frame clones, not every one. Counted here are about 150,000 clones, over 75% occurring once; the ten biggest clones make up about 0.51%. The sample comprised PBMCs. The receptors stem from a woman aged 40 to 50 in good health and CMV-seronegative.

V usage is TRBV5-6 and J usage is TRBJ1-2; maybe TRBD1 (6 bases). V was trimmed by 4 bases and J by 7 bases, leaving 23 bases between them. The CDR3 spans 16 residues. Germline-derived CDR1 and CDR2 are SGHDT and YYEEEE. In nucleotides, the CDR3 is TGTGCCAGCAGCGCCGGGACATTACCTTTTGGGGGTGGCTACACCTTC. It encodes CASSAGTLPFGGGYTF.

The rearrangement links TRBV4-2 to TRBJ2-7; perhaps TRBD2 as D (5 bases). The CDR3 has 15 residues. Per the germline V gene, CDR1 is LGHNA and CDR2 is YNFKEQ. Trimming stripped 0 bases from V and 6 bases from J, with 15 bases between. The CDR3 nucleotides are TGTGCCAGCAGCCAAGATCCCCTCCTAGCAGGCGAGCAGTACTTC. The encoded protein is CASSQDPLLAGEQYF.

The J gene is TRBJ2-1, the V gene TRBV5-4; 7 positions match TRBD2. The CDR3 extends over 16 amino acids. Germline trimming cut 0 bases from V and 0 bases from J; bases unmatched to any gene: 3. The germline V gene has CDR1 SGHNT and CDR2 YYREEE (reference sequence). CDR3 protein: CASSLGGGGSYNEQFF. The CDR3 nucleotides are TGTGCCAGCAGCTTGGGGGGCGGGGGCTCCTACAATGAGCAGTTCTTC.

This clone has a handful of counts. V is TRBV6-5 and J is TRBJ2-7; 11 bases align to TRBD1. The CDR3 has 15 amino acids. Trimming removed 0 bases from V and 6 bases from J; junction bases left unmatched: 4. CDR1 and CDR2 from the germline V gene are MNHEY and SVGAGI. For the CDR3, the DNA is TGTGCCAGCAGTTACTCCCGGACAGGGGGCCTCGAGCAGTACTTC. Residues: CASSYSRTGGLEQYF.

The gene calls are TRBV7-8 and TRBJ1-5, with 7 bases that match TRBD1. This CDR3 contains 14 residues. The germline V gene has CDR1 SGHVS and CDR2 FQNEAQ. The junction had 6 bases not matched to a gene; V was cut back by 4 bases and J by 6 bases. CDR3 region: CASSYMDRSQPQHF. The CDR3 nucleotides read TGTGCCAGCAGCTACATGGACAGGAGTCAGCCCCAGCATTTT.

The chain employs TRBV28 and TRBJ2-1; the match to TRBD2 covers 9 bases. The germline CDR1 and CDR2 sequences are MDHEN and SYDVKM. The CDR3 covers 15 residues. After removal of 5 bases from V and 5 bases from J, the junction contained 7 bases not matched to a gene. The CDR3 loop reads CASSRGRGGNNEQFF. The DNA for the CDR3 is TGTGCCAGCAGTCGCGGGAGGGGGGGGAACAATGAGCAGTTCTTC.

This chain links TRBV11-2 with TRBJ1-1; 7 bases fit TRBD1. The V gene end was trimmed by 2 bases and the J gene end by 5 bases; junction bases not matched to a gene: 5. Looked up from germline, CDR1 is SGHAT and CDR2 is FQNNGV. This CDR3 spans 14 amino acids. For the CDR3, the DNA is TGTGCCAGCAGCTTAATTCAGGGGGGTACTGAAGCTTTCTTT. Its translation: CASSLIQGGTEAFF.

This rearrangement joins TRBV18 to TRBJ2-7; D gene uncertain. The CDR3 has 13 amino acids. Germline values: CDR1 KGHSH, CDR2 LQKENI. The V end was cut by 3 bases, the J end by 5 bases, with 11 bases between. CDR3 nucleotide sequence: TGTGCCAGCTCACCGGCGGATTGGAACGAGCAGTACTTC. This translates into CASSPADWNEQYF.

V gene TRBV5-1 combines with J gene TRBJ2-1, with D hard to call. CDR1 SGHRS and CDR2 YFSETQ come from the germline V gene. The CDR3 has 15 amino acids. Trimming took off 2 bases at V and 0 bases at J, with 9 bases between the two ends. CDR3 residues: CASSLLESSYNEQFF. CDR3 sequence (DNA): TGCGCCAGCAGCTTACTTGAAAGCTCCTACAATGAGCAGTTCTTC.

V usage is TRBV11-2 and J usage is TRBJ2-5; D remains ambiguous. The J call may be incorrect, as the DNA end agrees better with TRBJ2-7. This CDR3 has 12 amino acids. CDR1 is SGHAT and CDR2 is FQNNGV in the germline V gene. CDR3 sequence: CASGYSSYEQYF. In DNA form, the CDR3 reads TGTGCCAGCGGGTACAGCTCCTACGAGCAGTACTTC.

The chain links TRBV7-6 to TRBJ2-1; 7 bases are a match to TRBD1. Per the germline V gene, CDR1 is SGHVS and CDR2 is FNYEAQ. This CDR3 has 14 amino acids. Trimming cost V 5 bases and J 3 bases; bases outside gene matches: 4. DNA of the CDR3: TGTGCCAGCAGCCCCCGGGACAGCTACAATGAGCAGTTCTTC. Translated: CASSPRDSYNEQFF.

The chain couples TRBV2 to TRBJ2-7, with 7 positions matching TRBD1. V lost 7 bases to trimming and J lost 1 base; unmatched junction nucleotides: 4. CDR1 is SNHLY, CDR2 FYNNEI, per germline. The CDR3 has 13 residues. CDR3 residues: CASKGAASYEQYF. The CDR3 DNA is TGTGCCAGCAAGGGGGCGGCATCCTACGAGCAGTACTTC.

The genes are TRBV7-9 and TRBJ1-1; no definite D call. In germline, CDR1 is SEHNR, CDR2 FQNEAQ (reference sequence). The CDR3 loop spans 13 amino acids. The germline V and J ends were trimmed by 2 bases and 5 bases, with 9 bases remaining between them. In nucleotides, the CDR3 is TGTGCCAGCAGCTTAACTCATGCGACTGAAGCTTTCTTT. The encoded protein is CASSLTHATEAFF. The complete variable domain, with remaining parts taken from reference TRBV7-9 and TRBJ1-1, reads DTGVSQNPRHKITKRGQNVTFRCDPISEHNRLYWYRQTLGQGPEFLTYFQNEAQLEKSRLLSDRFSAERPKGSFSTLEIQRTEQGDSAMYLCASSLTHATEAFFGQGTRLTVV.

With regard to this clone: The sample contains more than one DNA sequence encoding this CDR3. The V call is TRBV10-1, the J call TRBJ2-1, with D tentatively TRBD2 (5 bases). Germline-derived CDR1 and CDR2 are WNHNN and SYGVQD (reference sequence). The CDR3 sequence is 15 residues long. The ends were cut back, 3 bases at V and 7 bases at J, with 16 bases in the middle. CDR3 bases: TGCGCCAGCAGTGAAGCGGCAGGAGAAAAGAATGAGCAGTTCTTC. Its protein is CASSEAAGEKNEQFF.

As DNA, the CDR3 is TGTGCCAGCACCCCTAGGCACACGTCCTACAATGAGCAGTTCTTC. Translation gives CASTPRHTSYNEQFF. The chain joins TRBV5-4 to TRBJ2-1; D is ambiguous. Germline values: CDR1 SGHNT, CDR2 YYREEE (reference sequence). This CDR3 has 15 amino acids. V was pared by 6 bases and J by 1 base, with 14 bases between. Full variable domain (rest looked up from reference TRBV5-4 and TRBJ2-1): ETGVTQSPTHLIKTRGQQVTLRCSSQSGHNTVSWYQQALGQGPQFIFQYYREEENGRGNFPPRFSGLQFPNYSSELNVNALELDDSALYLCASTPRHTSYNEQFFGPGTRLTVL.

This chain joins TRBV9 and TRBJ2-5; 11 nucleotides align to TRBD2. The CDR3 is 18 residues long. Per germline, CDR1 SGDLS and CDR2 YYNGEE. Losses at the gene ends were 0 bases for V and 0 bases for J; bases not matched to a gene: 7. This CDR3 reads CASSVGGASGRYQETQYF. CDR3 coding DNA: TGTGCCAGCAGCGTAGGAGGAGCTAGCGGGAGGTACCAAGAGACCCAGTACTTC. Filled out from reference TRBV9 and TRBJ2-5, the complete variable domain reads DSGVTQTPKHLITATGQRVTLRCSPRSGDLSVYWYQQSLDQGLQFLIQYYNGEERAKGNILERFSAQQFPDLHSELNLSSLELGDSALYFCASSVGGASGRYQETQYFGPGTRLLVL.

The chain carries TRBV5-1 and TRBJ2-1; D ambiguous. CDR1 is SGHRS and CDR2 is YFSETQ in the germline V gene. The V gene lost 0 bases and the J gene lost 0 bases, with 7 bases spanning the gap. The CDR3 is made up of 15 amino acids. CDR3 coding DNA: TGCGCCAGCAGCTTGGGCCCTAGCTCCTACAATGAGCAGTTCTTC. It specifies CASSLGPSSYNEQFF.

The chain has TRBV11-3 and TRBJ2-1; TRBD2 matches 8 bases. CDR1 SGHNT and CDR2 YENEEA come from the germline V gene. This CDR3 is built from 14 residues. The J segment lost 8 bases and the V segment lost 3 bases, leaving 6 bases of the junction unmatched. The CDR3 protein is CASSFSGATYEQFF. CDR3 coding DNA: TGTGCCAGCAGCTTTAGCGGGGCGACCTATGAGCAGTTCTTC.

This sequence joins TRBV6-4 and TRBJ1-2; D is unresolved. Germline loops: CDR1 MRHNA, CDR2 SNTAGT. The V and J ends lost 2 bases and 4 bases respectively, with 8 bases between them. The CDR3 spans 13 residues. CDR3 sequence: CASSDSGRYGYTF. The CDR3 region has the DNA TGTGCCAGCAGTGACAGCGGCCGCTATGGCTACACCTTC.

As for this clone: One junction end does not reproduce the germline sequence, and a read error may be involved. The V gene is TRBV7-7, the J gene TRBJ1-1; 8 bases line up with TRBD1. Per the germline V gene, CDR1 is SSHAT and CDR2 is FNYEAQ (reference sequence). This CDR3 contains 15 residues. CDR3 nucleotide sequence: TGTGCTAGCAGCTTATTCACAGGGGGGAACACTGAAGCTTTCTTT. This translates into CASSLFTGGNTEAFF.

The chain employs TRBV30 and TRBJ2-3; D possibly corresponds to TRBD2 (6 bases). V lost 0 bases to trimming and J lost 7 bases, with 11 bases between them. Germline V gene lookup returns CDR1 GTSNPN and CDR2 SVGIG (reference sequence). The CDR3 runs 13 residues. This CDR3 reads CAWSVLEGNTQYF. CDR3 bases: TGTGCCTGGAGTGTACTGGAGGGAAATACGCAGTATTTT.

The gene calls are TRBV19 and TRBJ2-2, with 9 bases fitting TRBD2. CDR1 is LNHDA and CDR2 is SQIVND in the germline V gene (reference sequence). Unmatched junction bases numbered 5, after V lost 5 bases and J lost 4 bases. The CDR3 spans 15 residues. CDR3 sequence: CASSPLLAGTGELFF. The CDR3 DNA follows: TGTGCCAGTAGTCCTCTACTAGCGGGCACCGGGGAGCTGTTTTTT.

A few counts support this clone. The chain joins TRBV28 to TRBJ1-4; D is unresolved. The CDR3 has 11 amino acids. Germline CDR1 is MDHEN and CDR2 is SYDVKM. Trimming pared 8 bases from V and 7 bases from J, leaving 8 bases between. The CDR3 nucleotides read TGTGCCAGCGCTGGACTTGAAAAACTGTTTTTT. Translating gives CASAGLEKLFF.

This rearrangement joins TRBV29-1 to TRBJ2-7; the match to TRBD2 covers 8 bases. Germline V gene lookup returns CDR1 SQVTM and CDR2 ANQGSEA. This CDR3 is 15 amino acids long. The V gene end was trimmed by 6 bases and the J gene end by 6 bases; junction bases not matched to a gene: 16. The CDR3 coding sequence is TGCAGCGTCCAAGGCGGGGCGGGAGGAAGTGTCGAGCAGTACTTC. Translating gives CSVQGGAGGSVEQYF.

J is TRBJ1-2 and V is TRBV4-1, with 8 bases aligning to TRBD1. Germline V gene sequence: CDR1 MGHRA, CDR2 YSYEKL. V dropped 2 bases and J dropped 5; count of bases not matched to a gene: 10. The CDR3 totals 16 residues. The CDR3 loop reads CASSQLIGQGTYGYTF. The CDR3 DNA is TGCGCCAGCAGCCAATTGATAGGACAGGGAACATATGGCTACACCTTC.

In regard to this clone: Mismatch with germline at one junction end may stem from a read error. The V and J genes are TRBV28 and TRBJ1-1; maybe TRBD1 (5 bases). Germline assignment: CDR1 MDHEN and CDR2 SYDVKM. The CDR3 sequence is 11 residues long. The CDR3 here is CLSGRNTEAFF. CDR3 sequence (DNA): TGCCTGTCAGGGCGGAACACTGAAGCTTTCTTT.

V gene TRBV9 combines with J gene TRBJ1-4; TRBD1 matches at 11 bases. Germline V lookup: CDR1 SGDLS, CDR2 YYNGEE. V trimming: 3 bases; J trimming: 3 bases; junction bases outside the gene matches: 7. The length of the CDR3 is 17 residues. CDR3 coding DNA: TGTGCCAGCAGCGCCGGGACAGGGGGTTACGCTAATGAAAAACTGTTTTTT. Its protein product is CASSAGTGGYANEKLFF. The entire variable domain, with the rest obtained from reference TRBV9 and TRBJ1-4, is as follows: DSGVTQTPKHLITATGQRVTLRCSPRSGDLSVYWYQQSLDQGLQFLIQYYNGEERAKGNILERFSAQQFPDLHSELNLSSLELGDSALYFCASSAGTGGYANEKLFFGSGTQLSVL.